This T cell receptor (beta chain) stems from a study of CD8+ T cells in alopecia areata. Concerning this clone: What it binds is not known. Other DNA sequences within the sample encode an identical CDR3.

Treatment specified: oral pan-JAK inhibitor, 5-10 mg twice daily. Those with alopecia areata gave lesional scalp punch biopsies and peripheral blood. Notes on the study in general: Many expanded lesional clones persisted during tofacitinib (in both scalp and blood). Normal skin's resident alphabeta T cells are also sequenced in scalp samples.

cDNA serving as the sequencing template came from extracted, reverse transcribed RNA. Method: immunoSEQ multiplex PCR; TCRdb's copy keeps in-frame clones and lacks some. The sample contains 200,000 to 250,000 clones, roughly two fifths of which appear only once. CDR1 and CDR2 (germline): SGHRS, YFSETQ. This CDR3 spans 15 amino acids. V was pared by 3 bases and J by 5 bases, with 3 bases of the junction left unmatched. V is TRBV5-1 and J is TRBJ2-1, with 12 bases identical to TRBD2. The sequences come from CD4+ T cells sorted from blood, collected between weeks 30 and 35, from a patient treated with tofacitinib. This sequence originates from a human donor with alopecia areata. In DNA form, the CDR3 reads TGCGCCAGCAGCTCCCTAGCGGGGGGGGACAATGAGCAGTTCTTC. It encodes CASSSLAGGDNEQFF.